Shown below are 3 T cell receptor beta chains from a single sample sequenced in a study of early stage breast cancer tumors (TCRdb year 2017). Receptor libraries were prepared by the immunoSEQ multiplex PCR assay. Entries here come from immuneACCESS through TCRdb and include only in-frame sequences with V and J called. Some clones fail to appear in such tables; in the studies checked, an unresolved V gene covers under half of the shortfall, and the cause of the remainder is unknown. Counted in this sample were 40,000 to 60,000 clones; about three quarters of them appeared once. 3.4% of the sample rests with the top ten. What was sequenced was blood. The receptors were gathered from a person aged 40 to 49 with breast cancer.

V is TRBV6-1 and J is TRBJ2-7; unclear D gene. Germline V gene sequence: CDR1 MNHNS, CDR2 SASEGT. The ends were cut back, 0 bases at V and 5 bases at J, with 5 bases in the middle. This CDR3 contains 12 residues. CDR3 coding DNA: TGTGCCAGCAGTGAAGCGGTCCACGAGCAGTACTTC. This translates into CASSEAVHEQYF.

This clone was counted once. The chain recombines TRBV4-2 with TRBJ2-1, with TRBD1 matching over 10 bases. The germline gives CDR1 LGHNA, CDR2 YNFKEQ. This CDR3 has 16 residues. After removal of 0 bases from V and 9 bases from J, the junction contained 8 bases not matched to a gene. As DNA, the CDR3 is TGTGCCAGCAGCCAAGATTTCGGACAGGGGGGGATTGAGCAGTTCTTC. Translation gives CASSQDFGQGGIEQFF.

This clone was seen a few times. The rearrangement links TRBV19 to TRBJ1-2; D uncertain. The CDR3 has 13 amino acids. CDR1 is LNHDA, CDR2 SQIVND, per germline (reference sequence). V was shortened by 5 bases and J by 1 base, with 8 bases between the two germline ends. The CDR3 reads CASSQDGNYGYTF. The CDR3 coding sequence is TGTGCCAGTAGTCAGGACGGTAACTATGGCTACACCTTC.